Following are 21 T cell receptor beta chains from one sample sequenced in a study of OX40 agonist ivuxolimab in advanced cancers. Data came from immunoSEQ multiplex PCR; TCRdb stores just in-frame clones and leaves some out. The sample consists of about 15,000 clones, about 77% of them appearing once. This material consisted of CD4+ or CD8+ T cells sorted from blood, taken in a trial of the OX40 agonist ivuxolimab. These receptors were obtained from an adult with an advanced solid tumor such as melanoma, head and neck, liver or kidney cancer.

The CDR3 here is CASSVGTTGELFF. The DNA for the CDR3 is TGTGCCAGCAGCGTAGGTACCACCGGGGAGCTGTTTTTT. The chain joins TRBV9 to TRBJ2-2; D uncertain. The length of the CDR3 is 13 residues. Germline lookup yields CDR1 SGDLS and CDR2 YYNGEE. V gave up 0 bases and J gave up 4 bases, with 4 bases separating them.

The chain carries TRBV27 and TRBJ1-2, with a possible D match to TRBD1 (5 bases). V was pared by 5 bases and J by 8 bases, with 15 bases between. Germline CDR1 and CDR2: MNHEY and SMNVEV (reference sequence). The CDR3 spans 13 residues. CDR3 nucleotides: TGTGCCAGCAGTGGTGGGGACTATGGCGGCTACACCTTC. This codes for CASSGGDYGGYTF.

There are a few counts of this clone. V is TRBV7-3 and J is TRBJ2-3; TRBD2 is a possible D gene (6 bases). This CDR3 has 18 residues. V lost 2 bases and J lost 2, with 20 bases in between. The germline gives CDR1 SGHTA, CDR2 FQGTGA. CDR3 protein: CASSLGLVWTGATDTQYF. DNA of the CDR3: TGTGCCAGCAGCTTAGGTTTGGTTTGGACGGGAGCCACAGATACGCAGTATTTT. Combining the CDR3 with reference TRBV7-3 and TRBJ2-3 gives the whole variable domain GAGVSQTPSNKVTEKGKYVELRCDPISGHTALYWYRQSLGQGPEFLIYFQGTGAADDSGLPNDRFFAVRPEGSVSTLKIQRTERGDSAVYLCASSLGLVWTGATDTQYFGPGTRLTVL.

The chain joins TRBV6-1 to TRBJ2-7, with no clear D. Trimming cost V 6 bases and J 3 bases, with 6 bases left between them. CDR3 length: 11 amino acids. Germline CDR1 is MNHNS and CDR2 is SASEGT. CDR3 in DNA: TGTGCCAGCAGCTTTAACTACGAGCAGTACTTC. Translated, it gives CASSFNYEQYF.

The V call is TRBV20-1, the J call TRBJ2-5; D is possibly TRBD2 (5 bases). With 1 base removed from V and 7 bases from J, the gap between germline ends came to 7 bases. CDR3 length equals 11 residues. CDR1 is DFQATT, CDR2 SNEGSKA, per germline (reference sequence). The CDR3 is CSARAAGTQYF. CDR3 nucleotides: TGCAGTGCTAGAGCCGCGGGGACCCAGTACTTC.

V is TRBV27 and J is TRBJ2-5; 8 nucleotides align to TRBD2. Looked up from germline, CDR1 is MNHEY and CDR2 is SMNVEV (reference sequence). The J segment lost 5 bases and the V segment lost 2 bases, leaving 4 bases of the junction unmatched. This CDR3 has 14 amino acids. The CDR3 nucleotides read TGTGCCAGCAGTTTAGGGGGACTAGGGGAGACCCAGTACTTC. The encoded protein is CASSLGGLGETQYF.

The table lists this clone with a count of one. V gene TRBV19 combines with J gene TRBJ2-5; TRBD2 aligns across 8 bases. V lost 6 bases and J lost 5; bases outside the gene matches: 17. The germline V gene has CDR1 LNHDA and CDR2 SQIVND (reference sequence). The length of the CDR3 is 17 residues. Here the CDR3 DNA reads TGTGCCAGTAGCCTATCTTGGTGGGAAACTAGCGGCGAGACCCAGTACTTC. Its translation: CASSLSWWETSGETQYF.

Only one count was recorded for this clone. V is TRBV4-3 and J is TRBJ2-7; TRBD1 agrees at 9 bases. V dropped 3 bases and J dropped 7; count of bases not matched to a gene: 10. Germline V gives CDR1 LGHNA, CDR2 YSLEER. The CDR3 totals 15 residues. The CDR3 here is CASSHGRTGAEEQYF. CDR3 in DNA: TGCGCCAGCAGCCACGGCCGGACAGGGGCTGAAGAGCAGTACTTC.

DNA of the CDR3: TGTGCCAGCAGCCTACAGGGGGCGCTGGGCTATGGCTACACCTTC. Its translation: CASSLQGALGYGYTF. The chain recombines TRBV4-2 with TRBJ1-2; 9 nucleotides align to TRBD1. The CDR3 totals 15 residues. Germline V gene sequence: CDR1 LGHNA, CDR2 YNFKEQ. J was trimmed by 4 bases and V by 4 bases; bases with no gene match: 7.

The rearrangement joins TRBV25-1 to TRBJ1-5, with 8 bases identical to TRBD1. The CDR3 is made up of 14 amino acids. Germline V gene data show CDR1 as MGHDK and CDR2 as SYGVNS. V lost 4 bases and J lost 5; bases outside the gene matches: 4. DNA of the CDR3: TGTGCCAGCAGTGCCGGACAGGGTTATCAGCCCCAGCATTTT. It translates to CASSAGQGYQPQHF.

The chain is built from TRBV5-1 and TRBJ2-6; D not resolved. Germline CDR1 and CDR2: SGHRS and YFSETQ. Deletions cut 0 bases from V and 2 bases from J, with 15 bases between. This CDR3 is 18 amino acids long. The CDR3 DNA reads as TGCGCCAGCAGCTTGGAGGGCAGCCCCTTTACTGGGGCCAACGTCCTGACTTTC. Encoded protein: CASSLEGSPFTGANVLTF.

By share, this clone ranks as medium-sized. The V gene is TRBV7-9, the J gene TRBJ1-2; D call uncertain. V lost 4 bases and J lost 0, with 6 bases in between. CDR1 SEHNR and CDR2 FQNEAQ come from the germline V gene (reference sequence). The CDR3 is 13 amino acids. The CDR3 loop reads CASSSTANYGYTF. DNA for the CDR3: TGTGCCAGCAGCTCCACAGCTAACTATGGCTACACCTTC.

The CDR3 sequence is CASSPLLGTSGNNEQFF. The CDR3 nucleotides are TGTGCCAGCAGTCCGCTCCTTGGGACTAGCGGAAACAATGAGCAGTTCTTC. The chain joins TRBV28 to TRBJ2-1; 11 bases line up with TRBD2. The CDR3 sequence is 17 residues long. Per germline, CDR1 MDHEN and CDR2 SYDVKM. J was trimmed by 5 bases and V by 5 bases; bases with no gene match: 11. Looking up the rest from reference TRBV28 and TRBJ2-1 gives the full variable domain: DVKVTQSSRYLVKRTGEKVFLECVQDMDHENMFWYRQDPGLGLRLIYFSYDVKMKEKGDIPEGYSVSREKKERFSLILESASTNQTSMYLCASSPLLGTSGNNEQFFGPGTRLTVL.

The chain links TRBV7-2 to TRBJ2-5; TRBD1 matches 9 bases. The closer fit of TRBJ2-7 to the DNA end suggests the J call may be wrong. Germline V gene data show CDR1 as SGHTA and CDR2 as FQGNSA. This CDR3 has 15 residues. The CDR3, as DNA: TGTGCCAGCAGCTTAATAGGGACAGGGATCTACGAGCAGTACTTC. Its translation: CASSLIGTGIYEQYF.

V and J are TRBV29-1 and TRBJ2-1, with D hard to call. V lost 1 base and J lost 10, with 17 bases in between. The CDR3 length is 14 residues. Germline V gene sequence: CDR1 SQVTM, CDR2 ANQGSEA. In nucleotides, the CDR3 is TGCAGCGTTGAAGCCCGGACCAACAATGAAGAGCAGTTCTTC. Protein sequence: CSVEARTNNEEQFF.

The chain links TRBV7-6 to TRBJ2-5; either TRBD1 or TRBD2 may supply D (5 bases each). CDR1 is SGHVS, CDR2 FNYEAQ, per germline. Trimming shortened V by 4 bases and J by 5 bases, and 14 bases separated the two germline ends. The CDR3 is 14 residues long. The CDR3 region is CASSSEAEGETQYF. CDR3 nucleotide sequence: TGTGCCAGCAGCTCCGAGGCCGAGGGGGAGACCCAGTACTTC.

This clone showed up just a few times. The V call is TRBV7-9, the J call TRBJ2-7; 7 bases line up with TRBD1. The CDR3 totals 14 residues. The trim removed 4 bases at V and 1 base at J, leaving 4 bases unmatched. Germline assignment: CDR1 SEHNR and CDR2 FQNEAQ (reference sequence). The CDR3 DNA reads as TGTGCCAGCAGCTCCCGACAGGGATCCTACGAGCAGTACTTC. This translates into CASSSRQGSYEQYF.

This rearrangement joins TRBV9 to TRBJ2-1, with a weak D call TRBD2 (6 bases). CDR3 length: 16 amino acids. The V and J ends lost 4 bases and 2 bases respectively, with 16 bases between them. Germline V lookup: CDR1 SGDLS, CDR2 YYNGEE. The DNA for the CDR3 is TGTGCCAGCAGCTCCCGGTGGGGACTGACCTACAATGAGCAGTTCTTC. It encodes CASSSRWGLTYNEQFF.

The chain has TRBV27 and TRBJ2-5, with D possibly TRBD1 on 6 matching bases. TRBJ2-7 matches the DNA end more closely, so the J call is doubtful. The CDR3 runs 16 residues. Germline V gene sequence: CDR1 MNHEY, CDR2 SMNVEV (reference sequence). DNA of the CDR3: TGTGCCAGCAGCTTAGTCAGGGGACCCAACTTTCGCGAGCAGTACTTC. This encodes CASSLVRGPNFREQYF.

This sequence joins TRBV10-2 and TRBJ2-2; tentatively, D is TRBD1 (6 bases). Germline CDR1 reads WSHSY; CDR2 reads SAAADI. Between the trimmed V and J ends, which lost 2 bases and 7 bases, there was a span of 11 bases. The CDR3 totals 14 residues. The DNA for the CDR3 is TGCGCCAGCAGTGAGCGACAGGCCGGCGGGGAGCTGTTTTTT. Residues: CASSERQAGGELFF.

The V and J genes are TRBV6-5 and TRBJ1-1; 9 bases match TRBD1. The J segment lost 3 bases and the V segment lost 7 bases, leaving 6 bases of the junction unmatched. The CDR3 loop spans 14 amino acids. Germline CDR1 reads MNHEY; CDR2 reads SVGAGI. The CDR3 sequence: CASTQGAPYTEAFF. The CDR3 region has the DNA TGTGCCAGCACACAGGGGGCTCCTTACACTGAAGCTTTCTTT.